The 5 T cell receptor beta chains below were found in one sample sequenced in a study of blood T cell repertoires in COVID-19. Measured with immunoSEQ multiplex PCR; TCRdb has only the in-frame clones, and not every one. In the table there are under 80,000 clones, 85% to 90% of which are singletons. Material for sequencing was peripheral blood. The receptor source for this set is a human donor in a cohort sampled during active COVID-19.

The chain recombines TRBV5-1 with TRBJ1-2, with D uncertain. The V gene lost 4 bases and the J gene lost 4 bases, with 14 bases spanning the gap. Per germline, CDR1 SGHRS and CDR2 YFSETQ. The CDR3 has 14 residues. CDR3 sequence reads: CASSAAGFGYGYTF. The CDR3 DNA is TGCGCCAGCAGCGCTGCGGGCTTCGGCTATGGCTACACCTTC.

The table lists this clone with a few counts. The chain couples TRBV7-9 to TRBJ1-1; D is unresolved. The CDR3 has 15 residues. In germline, CDR1 is SEHNR, CDR2 FQNEAQ (reference sequence). V was clipped by 2 bases and J by 1 base, with 11 bases between them. DNA for the CDR3: TGTGCCAGCAGCTTAAATCTCCGCGAGAACACTGAAGCTTTCTTT. The encoded protein is CASSLNLRENTEAFF.

Here the CDR3 DNA reads TGTGCCGGGAGACAGGCCGCATCAGAAAAACTGTTTTTT. As protein: CAGRQAASEKLFF. The chain carries TRBV6-5 and TRBJ1-4; D might be TRBD1 (6 bases). The CDR3 consists of 13 residues. Germline lookup yields CDR1 MNHEY and CDR2 SVGAGI. Trimming left V 11 bases short and J 8 bases short, with 18 bases between.

The rearrangement uses TRBV19 and TRBJ2-3; perhaps TRBD2 as D (5 bases). The germline CDR1 and CDR2 sequences are LNHDA and SQIVND (reference sequence). This CDR3 contains 15 residues. Trimming pared 5 bases from V and 1 base from J, leaving 13 bases between. The CDR3 DNA sequence: TGTGCCAGTAGTGCCCCCTCAGCGGGCACAGATACGCAGTATTTT. Amino acid sequence: CASSAPSAGTDTQYF.

The V call is TRBV19, the J call TRBJ1-6, with 10 bases identical to TRBD1. V lost 9 bases, J lost 4 bases, and 6 bases stayed unmatched. The CDR3 is 15 amino acids. Germline values: CDR1 LNHDA, CDR2 SQIVND (reference sequence). CDR3 in amino acids: CASDRGQGYNSPLHF. The CDR3 bases are TGTGCCAGCGACAGGGGGCAGGGTTATAATTCACCCCTCCACTTT.